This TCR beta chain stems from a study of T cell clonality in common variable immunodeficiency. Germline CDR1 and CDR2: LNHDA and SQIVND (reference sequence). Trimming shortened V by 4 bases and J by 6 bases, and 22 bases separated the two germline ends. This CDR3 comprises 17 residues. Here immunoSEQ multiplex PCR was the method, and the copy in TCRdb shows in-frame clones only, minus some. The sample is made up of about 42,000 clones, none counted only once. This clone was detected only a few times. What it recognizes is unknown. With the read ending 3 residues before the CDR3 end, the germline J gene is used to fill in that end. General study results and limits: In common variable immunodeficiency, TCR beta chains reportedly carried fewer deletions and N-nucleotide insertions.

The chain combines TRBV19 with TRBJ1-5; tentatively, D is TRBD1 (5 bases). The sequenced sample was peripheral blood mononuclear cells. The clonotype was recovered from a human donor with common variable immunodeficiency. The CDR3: CASSKLKDRGIGQPQHF. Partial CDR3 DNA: TGTGCCAGTAGTAAATTAAAGGACCGGGGGATCGGTCAGCCC.